A selection of T cell receptor beta chains follows, all from one sample in a study of blood T cell repertoires in COVID-19. TCRdb's table, derived via immunoSEQ multiplex PCR, lists solely in-frame clones and lacks some. The sample gives some 180,000 clones, 70% to 90% of which show up once; approximately 8.1% is in the top ten. Specimen: peripheral blood. All receptors come from a woman of 80 years or more with COVID-19, enrolled during active disease. Each CDR3 is given with its conserved first and last residue. The D gene is left open where the match is weak. For some rows the clone size is stated as once, few or many, or as a class when expanded; others skip it.

cdr3_aa: CATKSERGGGPFEQPQHF; cdr3_nt: TGTGCCACCAAGAGTGAGCGGGGAGGTGGACCGTTTGAGCAGCCCCAGCATTTT; j_call: TRBJ1-5; clone_size: -; d_call: -; v_call: TRBV15
cdr3_aa: CASSISGGTGANVLTF; cdr3_nt: TGCGCCAGCAGCATCTCGGGAGGTACCGGGGCCAACGTCCTGACTTTC; j_call: TRBJ2-6; clone_size: -; d_call: TRBD2; v_call: TRBV5-1
cdr3_aa: CASSYGGGNNQPQHF; cdr3_nt: TGTGCCAGCAGTTACGGCGGGGGAAATAATCAGCCCCAGCATTTT; j_call: TRBJ1-5; clone_size: -; d_call: -; v_call: TRBV6-5
cdr3_aa: CASSQDLYNEQFF; cdr3_nt: TGTGCCAGCAGCCAAGATCTGTACAATGAGCAGTTCTTC; j_call: TRBJ2-1; clone_size: -; d_call: -; v_call: TRBV3-1/TRBV3-2
cdr3_aa: CASSPRGRERYGYTF; cdr3_nt: TGTGCCAGCAGCCCAAGGGGCAGGGAACGCTATGGCTACACCTTC; j_call: TRBJ1-2; clone_size: -; d_call: -; v_call: TRBV7-3
cdr3_aa: CASSRTGGTEAFF; cdr3_nt: TGTGCCAGTTCCCGGACAGGGGGCACTGAAGCTTTCTTT; j_call: TRBJ1-1; clone_size: -; d_call: TRBD1; v_call: TRBV2
cdr3_aa: CATSRDRLAGVLQFF; cdr3_nt: TGTGCCACCAGCAGAGATCGCCTAGCGGGAGTTCTGCAGTTCTTC; j_call: TRBJ2-1; clone_size: -; d_call: TRBD2; v_call: TRBV15
cdr3_aa: CASSLTRDREHTF; cdr3_nt: TGTGCCAGCAGCTTAACCCGGGACAGGGAACACACCTTC; j_call: TRBJ1-2; clone_size: -; d_call: TRBD1; v_call: TRBV7-9
cdr3_aa: CASSRANTIYF; cdr3_nt: TGTGCCAGCAGCCGGGCAAACACCATATATTTT; j_call: TRBJ1-3; clone_size: -; d_call: -; v_call: TRBV3-1/TRBV3-2
cdr3_aa: CASSPVRGQGLGQPQHF; cdr3_nt: TGTGCCAGCAGCCCCGTGAGGGGACAGGGTTTGGGTCAGCCCCAGCATTTT; j_call: TRBJ1-5; clone_size: -; d_call: -; v_call: TRBV21-1
cdr3_aa: CSVPGTSSTGELFF; cdr3_nt: TGCAGCGTACCCGGGACTAGCAGCACCGGGGAGCTGTTTTTT; j_call: TRBJ2-2; clone_size: -; d_call: TRBD2; v_call: TRBV29-1
cdr3_aa: CASSLVADTQYF; cdr3_nt: TGTGCCAGCAGCTTGGTAGCAGATACGCAGTATTTT; j_call: TRBJ2-3; clone_size: -; d_call: -; v_call: TRBV5-4
cdr3_aa: CSVAPTGNNQETQYF; cdr3_nt: TGCAGCGTTGCCCCGACAGGGAACAACCAAGAGACCCAGTACTTC; j_call: TRBJ2-5; clone_size: -; d_call: TRBD1; v_call: TRBV29-1
cdr3_aa: CASSRTDTDTQYF; cdr3_nt: TGTGCCAGCAGCCGGACAGACACAGATACGCAGTATTTT; j_call: TRBJ2-3; clone_size: -; d_call: -; v_call: TRBV3-1/TRBV3-2
cdr3_aa: CAGRGAGPYNEQFF; cdr3_nt: TGTGCCGGGAGGGGAGCGGGACCGTACAATGAGCAGTTCTTC; j_call: TRBJ2-1; clone_size: -; d_call: TRBD2; v_call: TRBV6-5
cdr3_aa: CASSSGGNSNQPQHF; cdr3_nt: TGTGCCAGCAGCTCAGGGGGCAATAGCAATCAGCCCCAGCATTTT; j_call: TRBJ1-5; clone_size: -; d_call: TRBD1; v_call: TRBV9
cdr3_aa: CASSLGANTYEQYF; cdr3_nt: TGCGCCAGCAGCTTGGGTGCCAACACCTACGAGCAGTACTTC; j_call: TRBJ2-7; clone_size: -; d_call: -; v_call: TRBV5-1
cdr3_aa: CASSFAGGNEQYF; cdr3_nt: TGTGCCAGCAGCTTTGCGGGAGGAAACGAGCAGTACTTC; j_call: TRBJ2-7; clone_size: -; d_call: TRBD2; v_call: TRBV5-4
cdr3_aa: CASSSGTGSSETQYF; cdr3_nt: TGCGCCAGCAGCTCTGGCACAGGTTCTTCAGAGACCCAGTACTTC; j_call: TRBJ2-5; clone_size: once; d_call: -; v_call: TRBV5-1